A selection of T cell receptor beta chains follows, all from one sample in a study of CD8 T cells in acute hepatitis C reinfection. Here immunoSEQ multiplex PCR was the method, and the copy in TCRdb shows in-frame clones only, minus some. The profile shows 30,000 to 45,000 clones, 80% to 90% of them singletons. Sequencing input: naive CD8+ T cells from PBMCs. These receptors were collected from a woman under 30 who spontaneously cleared hepatitis C infection. Both conserved end residues are part of each CDR3. A D gene is named only where the DNA matches it firmly. The listing skips clone size in some rows; elsewhere it reads once, few, many or a size class.

clone size	D gene	V gene	J gene	CDR3 DNA	CDR3 protein
few	NA	TRBV27	TRBJ2-7	TGTGCCAGCGCGGCAGCAACCTACGAGCAGTACTTC	CASAAATYEQYF
NA	NA	TRBV9	TRBJ2-3	TGTGCCAGCAGCTCAGCTAGAGGGGGGTGGGCAACAGATACGCAGTATTTT	CASSSARGGWATDTQYF
NA	NA	TRBV7-8	TRBJ2-2	TGTGCCAGCAGCTTATTGTCGACCGGGGAGCTGTTTTTT	CASSLLSTGELFF
NA	TRBD1	TRBV15	TRBJ2-7	TGTGCCACCAGCAGAAATACCGGGACAGGGATCTACGAGCAGTACTTC	CATSRNTGTGIYEQYF
NA	TRBD1	TRBV7-9	TRBJ2-1	TGTGCCAGCGGTGCTCGGGACAGCTACAATGAGCAGTTCTTC	CASGARDSYNEQFF
NA	NA	TRBV19	TRBJ1-5	TGTGCCAGTAGTAAGGTCCCGGGCCTACAACTCGGTCAGCCCCAGCATTTT	CASSKVPGLQLGQPQHF
NA	NA	TRBV18	TRBJ2-6	TGTGCCAGCTCGGGTGAGGCTGGGGCCAACGTCCTGACTTTC	CASSGEAGANVLTF
NA	NA	TRBV27	TRBJ2-1	TGTGCCACCGAGACAGGCTACAATGAGCAGTTCTTC	CATETGYNEQFF
NA	NA	TRBV9	TRBJ2-1	TGTGCCAGCAGCGTAGAGGGGAATCGTTTCTATGAGCAGTTCTTC	CASSVEGNRFYEQFF
NA	NA	TRBV7-9	TRBJ1-1	TGTGCCAGCAGCTTAGGGGTACTCGAAGCTTTCTTT	CASSLGVLEAFF
NA	NA	TRBV7-9	TRBJ2-7	TGTGCCAGCACCCGACAGGTCGCGGATGAGCAGTACTTC	CASTRQVADEQYF
NA	NA	TRBV10-3	TRBJ2-7	TGTGCCATCAGGGCTAGCGCGGACGAGCAGTACTTC	CAIRASADEQYF
few	NA	TRBV29-1	TRBJ2-1	TGCAGCGTTGAAGATCTTCCCCCGGAGAATGAGCAGTTCTTC	CSVEDLPPENEQFF
NA	TRBD1	TRBV4-2	TRBJ2-4	TGTGCCAGCAGGGACGAGACAGGGGGTTCGATAGCCAAAAACATTCAGTACTTC	CASRDETGGSIAKNIQYF
NA	NA	TRBV27	TRBJ1-1	TGTGCCAGCAGTTTAGCAGGGCCGGGCGAAGCTTTCTTT	CASSLAGPGEAFF
NA	TRBD2	TRBV4-1	TRBJ2-2	TGCGCCAGCAGCCACCTCGGGACTAGCGGGAGAAGGGCGAACACCGGGGAGCTGTTTTTT	CASSHLGTSGRRANTGELFF
NA	NA	TRBV4-1	TRBJ2-1	TGCGCCAGCAGTATAGGACCCGAAAATGAGCAGTTCTTC	CASSIGPENEQFF
NA	NA	TRBV6-5	TRBJ2-1	TGTGCCAGCAGTTACCTGACAGAAACCCTCAATGAGCAGTTCTTC	CASSYLTETLNEQFF
NA	NA	TRBV11-2	TRBJ1-4	TGTGCCAGCAAACCACCCCCCCAGGGGAGTAATGAAAAACTGTTTTTT	CASKPPPQGSNEKLFF
few	NA	TRBV11-2	TRBJ2-7	TGTGCCAGCAGCTCCGTGGAGGGGGAATCCTACGAGCAGTACTTC	CASSSVEGESYEQYF
NA	NA	TRBV7-6	TRBJ1-4	TGTGCCAGCAGTCCAAGAATGGCAGAGGATCGAAAACTGTTTTTT	CASSPRMAEDRKLFF
NA	NA	TRBV6-6	TRBJ1-2	TGTGCCAGCAGTTACTCCCTCGATGGTAATGGCTACACCTTC	CASSYSLDGNGYTF
NA	NA	TRBV4-1	TRBJ1-5	TGCGCCAGCAGCCGAGTGTTCGGACAGATCAATCAGCCCCAGCATTTT	CASSRVFGQINQPQHF
once	TRBD2	TRBV27	TRBJ2-1	TGTGCCAGTACACCCGGGACTAGCGGAAATGAGCAGTTCTTC	CASTPGTSGNEQFF
NA	NA	TRBV6-6	TRBJ2-3	TGTGCCAGCAGATATTTATCTAGTATTGGGTCAGATACGCAGTATTTT	CASRYLSSIGSDTQYF
NA	NA	TRBV10-2	TRBJ2-1	TGCGCCAGCAGCGTAAGCCCGCAGAGGCGGAAGAATTCCTACAATGAGCAGTTCTTC	CASSVSPQRRKNSYNEQFF
NA	NA	TRBV2	TRBJ2-5	TGTGCCAGAATAGACAGAAACGACAAGACCCAGTACTTC	CARIDRNDKTQYF
NA	NA	TRBV27	TRBJ1-6	TGTGCCAGCACCAGGTGGGGGTTCGAGCAATGGTCACCCCTCCACTTT	CASTRWGFEQWSPLHF
few	NA	TRBV19	TRBJ1-4	TGTGCCAGTAGAATGGGGGACTGGGCAACTAATGAAAAACTGTTTTTT	CASRMGDWATNEKLFF
NA	TRBD1	TRBV18	TRBJ1-5	TGTGCCAGCTCACCAACCGGGACAGAAACACATCAGCCCCAGCATTTT	CASSPTGTETHQPQHF
few	NA	TRBV6-1	TRBJ2-7	TGTGCCAGCAGCCCCTCTCGCGAGCAGTACTTC	CASSPSREQYF
few	TRBD1	TRBV6-5	TRBJ2-1	TGTGCCAGCAGTTTGGCAGGGGGCAATGAGCAGTTCTTC	CASSLAGGNEQFF
few	TRBD1	TRBV19	TRBJ1-2	TGTGCCAGTAGAGACGGGACAGGGGACGGCTACACCTTC	CASRDGTGDGYTF
NA	TRBD1	TRBV9	TRBJ1-2	TGTGCCAGCAGCGTAAGGGACAGTACGGTCTATGGCTACACCTTC	CASSVRDSTVYGYTF
NA	NA	TRBV27	TRBJ2-4	TGTGCCAGCTCCTTGGGGGGGCTTGCGGCCAAAAACATTCAGTACTTC	CASSLGGLAAKNIQYF
NA	TRBD1	TRBV19	TRBJ2-7	TGTGCCAGTAGCTCTACTAGGACAGGGAACCACGAGCAGTACTTC	CASSSTRTGNHEQYF
once	NA	TRBV12-5	TRBJ2-7	TGTGCTAGTGGTTTGGTACCGGGAGCCTACGAGCAGTACTTC	CASGLVPGAYEQYF
NA	NA	TRBV19	TRBJ1-5	TGTGCCAGTAGATCATCGGGGTATCAGCCCCAGCATTTT	CASRSSGYQPQHF
few	NA	TRBV5-1	TRBJ1-2	TGCGCCAGCAGCTTACACACCGGGAGCTATGGCTACACCTTC	CASSLHTGSYGYTF
NA	NA	TRBV5-1	TRBJ1-4	TGCGCCAGCAGCTTGGGAGAGGGGAATGAAAAACTGTTTTTT	CASSLGEGNEKLFF
NA	NA	TRBV6-6	TRBJ2-7	TGTGCCAGCAGTTACTTCACTAGCCCCGACGAGCAGTACTTC	CASSYFTSPDEQYF
NA	TRBD2	TRBV7-9	TRBJ2-7	TGTGCCAGCAGCCCTGGACTAGGTGAACACGAGCAGTACTTC	CASSPGLGEHEQYF
NA	NA	TRBV7-9	TRBJ2-5	TGTGCCAGCAGCCCCGACGTGGGAGAGACCCAGTACTTC	CASSPDVGETQYF
NA	NA	TRBV7-8	TRBJ1-1	TGTGCCAGCAGCCTTTTTCGGACCCAGAACACTGAAGCTTTCTTT	CASSLFRTQNTEAFF
NA	NA	TRBV13	TRBJ2-5	TGTGCCAGCAGCTTAATCGGGGACCAAGAGACCCAGTACTTC	CASSLIGDQETQYF
NA	NA	TRBV10-3	TRBJ2-2	TGTGCCATCAGTGAGGACAGGACGAACACCGGGGAGCTGTTTTTT	CAISEDRTNTGELFF
NA	TRBD1	TRBV2	TRBJ2-2	TGTGCCAGACGAAAAGGGACAGGGGGGAACACCGGGGAGCTGTTTTTT	CARRKGTGGNTGELFF
NA	NA	TRBV5-1	TRBJ1-1	TGCGCCAGCAGCTCGATTTTGACAGAGACTTTGAACACTGAAGCTTTCTTT	CASSSILTETLNTEAFF
NA	TRBD1	TRBV19	TRBJ2-7	TGTGCCAGTAGTATAGGGCAGGGGGTCTCCTACGAGCAGTACTTC	CASSIGQGVSYEQYF
NA	NA	TRBV7-9	TRBJ2-3	TGTGCCAGCAGCCTGCTGGGGACAGATACGCAGTATTTT	CASSLLGTDTQYF
NA	NA	TRBV30	TRBJ1-1	TGTGCCTGGAGGGTCCTAACCCTGAACACTGAAGCTTTCTTT	CAWRVLTLNTEAFF